These 4 T cell receptor beta chains came from one sample sequenced in a study of T cell responses to AZD1222 COVID-19 vaccine. The table came from immunoSEQ multiplex PCR; TCRdb's copy has only in-frame clones and leaves some out. Of around 130,000 clones listed, 93% are singletons. Specimen: peripheral blood, collected on day 0 of AZD1222 vaccination. These receptor sequences come from an adult in good health.

The chain has TRBV9 and TRBJ1-1; D not resolved. Germline loops: CDR1 SGDLS, CDR2 YYNGEE. V shed 7 bases and J shed 1 base, with 11 bases lying between them. CDR3 length: 13 amino acids. Here the CDR3 reads CASSAGGNTEAFF. In nucleotides, the CDR3 is TGTGCCAGCTCCGCCGGTGGGAACACTGAAGCTTTCTTT.

Only one count was recorded for this clone. V gene TRBV21-1 combines with J gene TRBJ1-1; the table's D call of TRBD1 was not tested on the DNA. TRBV21-1 is noted as a pseudogene. This CDR3 spans 17 amino acids. The CDR3 nucleotides read TGTGCCAGCAGCTCTCCTCGGACAGGGGGCCAAACCACTGAAGCTTTCTTT. It encodes CASSSPRTGGQTTEAFF.

The chain is built from TRBV2 and TRBJ2-5, with no clear D. Trimming removed 6 bases from V and 5 bases from J, with 7 bases in between. The CDR3 has 11 amino acids. Per germline, CDR1 SNHLY and CDR2 FYNNEI. The CDR3 DNA sequence: TGTGCCAGCAGGGCTGAGGAGACCCAGTACTTC. It specifies CASRAEETQYF.

This clone was observed once. This chain joins TRBV6-4 and TRBJ1-1, with 7 bases that match TRBD1. The trim removed 5 bases at V and 5 bases at J, leaving 5 bases unmatched. Per the germline V gene, CDR1 is MRHNA and CDR2 is SNTAGT. This CDR3 comprises 13 residues. The CDR3 spells CASSKKQGTEAFF. The DNA for the CDR3 is TGTGCCAGCAGTAAGAAACAGGGGACTGAAGCTTTCTTT.